A single sample gave rise to the 19 T cell receptor beta chains below, sequenced in a study of shared clonotypes between healthy human individuals. Clones were read by immunoSEQ multiplex PCR, and TCRdb kept only the in-frame ones, dropping some. The sample has 2.3 million or so clones, 85% to 95% seen once. The sequenced material came from naive CD4+ T cells from PBMCs. Subset here: CD45RA+ positively selected. The source of these receptors is a man aged 18 to 29 in good health. Some clones in this sample may be carry-over from other donors' samples.

The V call is TRBV7-3, the J call TRBJ1-1; D ambiguous. V lost 4 bases and J lost 1, with 10 bases in between. This CDR3 is built from 14 residues. Per the germline V gene, CDR1 is SGHTA and CDR2 is FQGTGA. CDR3 loop: CASSSNVGNTEAFF. The CDR3, as DNA: TGTGCCAGCAGCTCCAACGTAGGGAACACTGAAGCTTTCTTT.

V and J are TRBV21-1 and TRBJ2-7; TRBD1 reflects the table's D call only, with no check against the DNA. TRBV21-1 is reported as a pseudogene. CDR3 length: 16 amino acids. This CDR3 reads CASSGGPGQGSYEQYF. DNA for the CDR3: TGTGCCAGCAGCGGAGGGCCGGGACAGGGTTCCTACGAGCAGTACTTC.

This chain uses TRBV28 with TRBJ2-2; 13 bases fit TRBD2. CDR3 size: 17 residues. Per germline, CDR1 MDHEN and CDR2 SYDVKM. The V and J ends lost 2 bases and 2 bases, in that order; junction bases with no gene match: 2. CDR3 bases: TGTGCCAGCAGTTTAGGGACTAGCGGGGCTAACACCGGGGAGCTGTTTTTT. Protein sequence: CASSLGTSGANTGELFF. The full variable domain, in which reference TRBV28 and TRBJ2-2 provide the parts outside the CDR3, is DVKVTQSSRYLVKRTGEKVFLECVQDMDHENMFWYRQDPGLGLRLIYFSYDVKMKEKGDIPEGYSVSREKKERFSLILESASTNQTSMYLCASSLGTSGANTGELFFGEGSRLTVL.

The chain combines TRBV25-1 with TRBJ1-1; 8 bases fit TRBD1. CDR3 length: 14 amino acids. The V and J ends lost 6 bases and 1 base, in that order; junction bases with no gene match: 4. Germline V gene lookup returns CDR1 MGHDK and CDR2 SYGVNS. CDR3 bases: TGTGCCAGCAGCACCGGGACAGGGAACACTGAAGCTTTCTTT. This sequence encodes CASSTGTGNTEAFF.

J is TRBJ2-3 and V is TRBV6-5, with 7 bases fitting TRBD1. The germline V gene has CDR1 MNHEY and CDR2 SVGAGI. The V gene end was trimmed by 6 bases and the J gene end by 1 base; junction bases not matched to a gene: 7. The CDR3 loop spans 15 amino acids. DNA of the CDR3: TGTGCCAGCAGGCAGAGGGGGCGGCGCACAGATACGCAGTATTTT. This translates into CASRQRGRRTDTQYF.

This clone was observed a handful of times. The identical CDR3 is also encoded by other nucleotide sequences in the sample. The V and J genes are TRBV5-1 and TRBJ2-1; unclear D gene. The CDR3 loop spans 12 amino acids. Trimming cost V 0 bases and J 5 bases, with 3 bases left between them. The germline gives CDR1 SGHRS, CDR2 YFSETQ. The CDR3 loop is CASSLGHNEQFF. CDR3 nucleotides: TGCGCCAGCAGCTTGGGCCACAATGAGCAGTTCTTC.

The table lists this clone with a few counts. This sample also contains other DNA sequences that code for the same CDR3. The gene calls are TRBV5-1 and TRBJ2-5, with TRBD1 identical over 12 bases. Per germline, CDR1 SGHRS and CDR2 YFSETQ. With 4 bases clipped from V and 5 bases from J, the junction kept 6 bases outside the gene matches. The length of the CDR3 is 15 residues. The CDR3 here is CASSPGTGGEETQYF. The CDR3 DNA reads TGCGCCAGCAGCCCCGGGACAGGGGGCGAGGAGACCCAGTACTTC.

The chain recombines TRBV5-1 with TRBJ1-5; 8 positions match TRBD1. The CDR3 runs to 17 residues. J gave up 0 bases and V 4 bases, and 9 bases lay outside the gene matches. Germline lookup yields CDR1 SGHRS and CDR2 YFSETQ. CDR3 sequence reads: CASSAEGQVDSNQPQHF. CDR3 nucleotides: TGCGCCAGCAGCGCCGAGGGACAGGTAGATAGCAATCAGCCCCAGCATTTT. Based on the CDR3 plus reference TRBV5-1 and TRBJ1-5, the full variable domain is KAGVTQTPRYLIKTRGQQVTLSCSPISGHRSVSWYQQTPGQGLQFLFEYFSETQRNKGNFPGRFSGRQFSNSRSEMNVSTLELGDSALYLCASSAEGQVDSNQPQHFGDGTRLSIL.

As regards this clone: At the DNA level, this CDR3 is encoded by other sequences in the same sample as well. The rearrangement joins TRBV28 to TRBJ2-6; D is uncertain. Germline-derived CDR1 and CDR2 are MDHEN and SYDVKM. The CDR3 spans 13 residues. Trimming stripped 2 bases from V and 2 bases from J, with 1 base between. The CDR3 sequence: CASSLAGANVLTF. For the CDR3, the DNA is TGTGCCAGCAGTTTAGCTGGGGCCAACGTCCTGACTTTC. Filled out from reference TRBV28 and TRBJ2-6, the complete variable domain reads DVKVTQSSRYLVKRTGEKVFLECVQDMDHENMFWYRQDPGLGLRLIYFSYDVKMKEKGDIPEGYSVSREKKERFSLILESASTNQTSMYLCASSLAGANVLTFGAGSRLTVL.

The chain links TRBV6-1 to TRBJ1-1; D uncertain. Trimming stripped 1 base from V and 6 bases from J, with 12 bases between. CDR1 MNHNS and CDR2 SASEGT come from the germline V gene. The CDR3 spans 14 residues. CDR3 nucleotides: TGTGCCAGCAGTGAAGGTGGGGTACGGGCTGAAGCTTTCTTT. Translation gives CASSEGGVRAEAFF.

This clone was counted once. Other DNA variants within this sample encode the same CDR3. The chain uses TRBV5-1 and TRBJ2-2; 8 bases agree with TRBD1. CDR1 is SGHRS, CDR2 YFSETQ, per germline. V was pared by 2 bases and J by 7 bases, with 4 bases of the junction left unmatched. The CDR3 contains 14 residues. The CDR3 reads CASSFGTGFGELFF. CDR3 sequence (DNA): TGCGCCAGCAGCTTTGGGACAGGCTTCGGGGAGCTGTTTTTT.

The gene calls are TRBV7-2 and TRBJ1-1; D not resolved. V was clipped by 1 base and J by 1 base, with 10 bases between them. Per the germline V gene, CDR1 is SGHTA and CDR2 is FQGNSA. The CDR3 sequence is 15 residues long. The CDR3 nucleotides are TGTGCCAGCAGCTTAGTTTGGGGTACGAACACTGAAGCTTTCTTT. It yields the protein CASSLVWGTNTEAFF.

Of note for this clone: Other nucleotide sequences from this sample produce the same CDR3. V and J are TRBV6-6 and TRBJ1-5; D gene uncertain. The ends were cut back, 5 bases at V and 2 bases at J, with 13 bases in the middle. Looked up from germline, CDR1 is MNHNY and CDR2 is SVGAGI (reference sequence). The CDR3 totals 15 residues. In nucleotides, the CDR3 is TGTGCCAGCAGTACCACGGTGATGGGCAATCAGCCCCAGCATTTT. Translation gives CASSTTVMGNQPQHF.

The chain joins TRBV6-5 to TRBJ2-5; weak D call: TRBD1 (5 bases). CDR1 and CDR2 from the germline V gene are MNHEY and SVGAGI. CDR3 length: 12 amino acids. Trimming removed 0 bases from V and 14 bases from J, with 13 bases in between. CDR3 loop: CASSYSGQRSYF. CDR3 in DNA: TGTGCCAGCAGTTACTCGGGGCAGCGTTCCTACTTC.

CDR3: CASSQQGRGQETQYF. CDR3 in DNA: TGTGCCAGCAGCCAACAGGGAAGGGGCCAAGAGACCCAGTACTTC. J is TRBJ2-5 and V is TRBV14, with D perhaps TRBD1 (5 bases). Germline CDR1 reads SGHDN; CDR2 reads FVKESK. CDR3 length: 15 amino acids. Deletions cut 2 bases from V and 1 base from J, with 11 bases between.

The chain has TRBV5-1 and TRBJ2-7, with D possibly TRBD2 on 5 matching bases. CDR3 size: 12 residues. V was shortened by 5 bases and J by 4 bases, with 10 bases between the two germline ends. The germline CDR1 and CDR2 sequences are SGHRS and YFSETQ. CDR3 DNA sequence: TGCGCCAGCAGACTTACTAGGTACGAGCAGTACTTC. Its protein is CASRLTRYEQYF.

The chain links TRBV6-6 to TRBJ1-2; D unclear. Germline V lookup: CDR1 MNHNY, CDR2 SVGAGI (reference sequence). This CDR3 region has 13 residues. Trimming stripped 6 bases from V and 3 bases from J, with 11 bases between. As DNA, the CDR3 is TGTGCCAGCAGCCAGCGTTTGTACTATGGCTACACCTTC. This sequence encodes CASSQRLYYGYTF.

In the case of this clone: In this CDR3 the conserved last residue, phenylalanine or tryptophan, is missing, so a read error is likely. The chain has TRBV4-1 and TRBJ1-2; D ambiguous. CDR1 is MGHRA and CDR2 is YSYEKL in the germline V gene. The CDR3 sequence is 14 residues long. The ends were cut back, 6 bases at V and 7 bases at J, with 18 bases in the middle. Here the CDR3 reads CASSSGGWDGGYTL. In nucleotides, the CDR3 is TGCGCCAGCAGTTCAGGAGGGTGGGATGGTGGCTACACCCTC.

V and J are TRBV11-3 and TRBJ2-1; D unresolved. Germline loops: CDR1 SGHNT, CDR2 YENEEA. This CDR3 contains 16 residues. Trimming left V 0 bases short and J 3 bases short, with 12 bases between. The CDR3 spells CASSLEGTTVYNEQFF. In DNA form, the CDR3 reads TGTGCCAGCAGCTTAGAGGGTACAACTGTCTACAATGAGCAGTTCTTC.